These 27 T cell receptor beta chains came from one sample sequenced in a study of radiotherapy plus CTLA-4 blockade in lung cancer (dated by TCRdb to between 2017 and 2018). Libraries came from the immunoSEQ multiplex PCR assay. TCRdb carries this immuneACCESS record with in-frame sequences only. Its versions omit some clonotypes, under half of them owing to an unresolved V gene in the studies checked, with the rest unexplained. Here the sample has 75,000 to 100,000 clones; approximately 74% occur a single time. In total, the top ten clones hold about 3% of the sample. This specimen was peripheral blood, taken from a patient treated with radiotherapy plus ipilimumab. The receptors derive from a human donor with non-small cell lung cancer who had a partial response to radiotherapy plus ipilimumab. Some clones in this sample may be carry-over from other donors' samples.

V usage is TRBV6-1 and J usage is TRBJ1-3, with 7 bases identical to TRBD1. V gave up 4 bases and J gave up 3 bases; unmatched junction bases: 6. The CDR3 consists of 15 residues. CDR1 MNHNS and CDR2 SASEGT come from the germline V gene. This CDR3 is CASSATGSFGNTIYF. The DNA of the CDR3 is TGTGCCAGCAGTGCGACAGGGAGCTTTGGAAACACCATATATTTT.

The chain uses TRBV7-3 and TRBJ2-1; TRBD2 aligns across 11 bases. Germline V lookup: CDR1 SGHTA, CDR2 FQGTGA. Germline trimming cut 3 bases from V and 6 bases from J; bases unmatched to any gene: 4. The CDR3 loop spans 15 amino acids. The CDR3 sequence is CASSLTSGTPNEQFF. CDR3 nucleotides: TGTGCCAGCAGCTTGACTAGCGGGACGCCCAATGAGCAGTTCTTC.

This clone was observed a single time. The J gene is TRBJ2-1, the V gene TRBV7-2, with D maybe TRBD2 (5 bases). V lost 0 bases, J lost 4 bases, and 7 bases lay in between. The CDR3 totals 14 residues. Germline V gene lookup returns CDR1 SGHTA and CDR2 FQGNSA. Here the CDR3 DNA reads TGTGCCAGCAGCTTAGCGCGCGGGTACAATGAGCAGTTCTTC. The encoded protein is CASSLARGYNEQFF.

The rearrangement links TRBV27 to TRBJ1-2; D might be TRBD1 (5 bases). Germline loops: CDR1 MNHEY, CDR2 SMNVEV (reference sequence). Trimming took off 5 bases at V and 2 bases at J, with 9 bases between the two ends. This CDR3 is built from 13 residues. The CDR3 here is CASSQQENYGYTF. The CDR3 DNA is TGTGCCAGCAGTCAACAGGAGAACTATGGCTACACCTTC.

V usage is TRBV19 and J usage is TRBJ1-5, with D possibly being TRBD1 (5 bases). Trimming left V 3 bases short and J 9 bases short, with 18 bases between. Germline V gene lookup returns CDR1 LNHDA and CDR2 SQIVND (reference sequence). The length of the CDR3 is 15 residues. CDR3 nucleotide sequence: TGTGCCAGTAGTATTAATCCGACAGATCGTGGGCCCCAGCATTTT. It translates to CASSINPTDRGPQHF.

The V gene is TRBV5-1, the J gene TRBJ1-6; D is possibly TRBD1 (5 bases). Trimming stripped 3 bases from V and 10 bases from J, with 17 bases between. The germline CDR1 and CDR2 sequences are SGHRS and YFSETQ. The CDR3 covers 15 residues. The CDR3 loop is CASSSRNWEGSPLHF. Written as DNA, the CDR3 is TGCGCCAGCAGCTCAAGGAACTGGGAGGGGTCACCCCTCCACTTT.

The chain recombines TRBV28 with TRBJ1-1, with D possibly matching TRBD1 (5 bases). The germline gives CDR1 MDHEN, CDR2 SYDVKM. CDR3 length: 13 residues. Deletions cut 7 bases from V and 8 bases from J, with 17 bases between. The CDR3 here is CASTLGYQGEAFF. DNA of the CDR3: TGTGCCAGCACCCTAGGATATCAGGGCGAAGCTTTCTTT.

This clone turned up a few times. The CDR3 protein is CASSEPGLAGGPSNTGELFF. CDR3 coding DNA: TGCGCCAGCAGCGAACCGGGACTAGCGGGGGGGCCTTCGAACACCGGGGAGCTGTTTTTT. The rearrangement uses TRBV5-1 and TRBJ2-2; 16 nucleotides agree with TRBD2. Trimming at V came to 4 bases and at J to 0 bases, leaving 9 bases not matched to a gene. The germline V gene has CDR1 SGHRS and CDR2 YFSETQ. The CDR3 runs to 20 residues.

V usage is TRBV5-4 and J usage is TRBJ2-3, with TRBD2 matching 12 bases. CDR1 SGHNT and CDR2 YYREEE come from the germline V gene (reference sequence). V lost 4 bases and J lost 0; bases outside the gene matches: 9. This CDR3 comprises 18 residues. For the CDR3, the DNA is TGTGCCAGCAGCAGGACGGGACTAGCGGGCCTTAGCACAGATACGCAGTATTTT. Translating it yields CASSRTGLAGLSTDTQYF. Full variable domain (rest looked up from reference TRBV5-4 and TRBJ2-3): ETGVTQSPTHLIKTRGQQVTLRCSSQSGHNTVSWYQQALGQGPQFIFQYYREEENGRGNFPPRFSGLQFPNYSSELNVNALELDDSALYLCASSRTGLAGLSTDTQYFGPGTRLTVL.

This clone has only a few counts. The chain is built from TRBV4-2 and TRBJ2-1; TRBD2 aligns across 7 bases. The CDR3 is made up of 15 amino acids. The V and J ends lost 4 bases and 7 bases, in that order; junction bases with no gene match: 10. Germline assignment: CDR1 LGHNA and CDR2 YNFKEQ. The CDR3, as DNA: TGTGCCAGCAGCCGGGGGGGGTTGGGTCGTAATGAGCAGTTCTTC. This encodes CASSRGGLGRNEQFF.

V is TRBV28 and J is TRBJ1-1; D remains unclear. Germline CDR1 reads MDHEN; CDR2 reads SYDVKM. The V and J ends lost 6 bases and 4 bases respectively, with 18 bases between them. The CDR3 has 15 residues. The CDR3 sequence is CASRASLAGGTEAFF. In DNA form, the CDR3 reads TGTGCCAGCAGGGCCAGCTTGGCAGGTGGCACTGAAGCTTTCTTT.

This chain links TRBV7-9 with TRBJ1-1, with a tentative D call TRBD1 (5 bases). V lost 5 bases and J 3 bases, leaving 19 bases between the germline ends. The CDR3 length is 16 residues. In germline, CDR1 is SEHNR, CDR2 FQNEAQ (reference sequence). CDR3 coding DNA: TGTGCCAGCAGCCCTCGACAATCAGGGTTCGACACTGAAGCTTTCTTT. It is translated as CASSPRQSGFDTEAFF.

The rearrangement joins TRBV19 to TRBJ1-5; D is possibly TRBD1 (5 bases). Trimming removed 3 bases at V and 9 bases at J, with 21 bases between. The CDR3 spans 16 residues. Germline loops: CDR1 LNHDA, CDR2 SQIVND (reference sequence). CDR3 DNA: TGTGCCAGTAGTATCCGTTCGGGGGTGTGGATGATGCCCCAGCATTTT. It codes for CASSIRSGVWMMPQHF.

Note on this clone: At one end the junction does not follow the germline gene, possibly because of a read error. The gene calls are TRBV6-5 and TRBJ1-5, with D hard to call. The CDR3 extends over 14 amino acids. Germline-derived CDR1 and CDR2 are MNHEY and SVGAGI. The CDR3 DNA sequence: TGTGCCAGCATGCCCCGGGGAGAGTATCAACCCCAGCATTTT. Translating it yields CASMPRGEYQPQHF.

V usage is TRBV4-2 and J usage is TRBJ2-3, with D maybe TRBD2 (7 bases). The length of the CDR3 is 15 residues. V dropped 3 bases and J dropped 3 bases, with 13 bases sitting between them. CDR1 and CDR2 (germline): LGHNA, YNFKEQ. The CDR3 region has the DNA TGTGCCAGCAGCCATACCCGGGGGGCAACAGATACGCAGTATTTT. Translating gives CASSHTRGATDTQYF.

The gene calls are TRBV11-2 and TRBJ1-5, with a weak D call TRBD1 (5 bases). The CDR3 sequence is 15 residues long. Trimming removed 1 base at V and 3 bases at J, with 10 bases between. Per germline, CDR1 SGHAT and CDR2 FQNNGV. As DNA, the CDR3 is TGTGCCAGCAGCTTAGGGCAGGGAAACAATCAGCCCCAGCATTTT. Amino acids: CASSLGQGNNQPQHF.

This clone was seen just once. The chain uses TRBV6-1 and TRBJ2-3; TRBD2 agrees at 7 bases. Per germline, CDR1 MNHNS and CDR2 SASEGT. V lost 4 bases and J lost 6; bases outside the gene matches: 13. The CDR3 is 16 residues long. CDR3 in DNA: TGTGCCAGCAGTGTTATTGGGCGGGGGAATGTGGATACGCAGTATTTT. Translating gives CASSVIGRGNVDTQYF.

The chain recombines TRBV29-1 with TRBJ1-1; D is uncertain. Trimming left V 7 bases short and J 0 bases short, with 12 bases between. This CDR3 has 13 residues. The germline V gene encodes CDR1 SQVTM and CDR2 ANQGSEA. The CDR3 bases are TGCAGCGCCAGCGTATCGATGAACACTGAAGCTTTCTTT. Encoded protein: CSASVSMNTEAFF.

The J gene is TRBJ2-1, the V gene TRBV6-6; D might be TRBD1 (5 bases). Germline CDR1 is MNHNY and CDR2 is SVGAGI (reference sequence). This CDR3 has 14 residues. Trimming shortened V by 2 bases and J by 5 bases, and 10 bases separated the two germline ends. The CDR3 loop is CASSYPAGNNEQFF. The CDR3 DNA reads as TGTGCCAGCAGTTACCCGGCAGGGAACAATGAGCAGTTCTTC.

J is TRBJ1-5 and V is TRBV19; TRBD1 matches 8 bases. Germline loops: CDR1 LNHDA, CDR2 SQIVND (reference sequence). V shed 2 bases and J 2 bases; nucleotides not matched to a gene: 5. The CDR3 extends over 16 amino acids. The CDR3 nucleotides read TGTGCCAGTAGTATACAGGGGGCGAGTGGCAATCAGCCCCAGCATTTT. It is translated as CASSIQGASGNQPQHF.

As concerns this clone: This CDR3 is also generated by other DNA sequences in the sample. The rearrangement links TRBV7-2 to TRBJ1-4; D remains ambiguous. CDR1 and CDR2 from the germline V gene are SGHTA and FQGNSA. This CDR3 comprises 14 residues. Trimming removed 5 bases at V and 10 bases at J, with 17 bases between. The CDR3 nucleotides read TGTGCCAGCAGCCTGGACTCACTTGGCCGAAAACTGTTTTTT. Amino acid sequence: CASSLDSLGRKLFF.

This clone was seen a handful of times. The CDR3 here is CASSPLGEGYQETQYF. CDR3 bases: TGTGCCAGCAGCCCCTTGGGGGAGGGGTACCAAGAGACCCAGTACTTC. The chain is built from TRBV9 and TRBJ2-5; 7 positions match TRBD2. Germline values: CDR1 SGDLS, CDR2 YYNGEE. After removal of 4 bases from V and 0 bases from J, the junction contained 9 bases not matched to a gene. This CDR3 is built from 16 residues.

CDR3 sequence (DNA): TGTGCCGGTACCCTCCGGGGGGAGGATCAGCCCCAGCATTTT. Translation: CAGTLRGEDQPQHF. The rearrangement joins TRBV19 to TRBJ1-5, with D tentatively TRBD1 (5 bases). Looked up from germline, CDR1 is LNHDA and CDR2 is SQIVND (reference sequence). The CDR3 runs 14 residues. The V gene lost 11 bases and the J gene lost 5 bases, with 19 bases spanning the gap.

The chain is built from TRBV9 and TRBJ1-4, with TRBD1 matching over 7 bases. V was clipped by 2 bases and J by 5 bases; unmatched bases: 9. The CDR3 consists of 16 residues. Germline CDR1 and CDR2: SGDLS and YYNGEE. This CDR3 is CASSVSPGTANEKLFF. The CDR3 region has the DNA TGTGCCAGCAGCGTTTCCCCCGGGACAGCGAATGAAAAACTGTTTTTT. Together with reference TRBV9 and TRBJ1-4, the CDR3 gives the full variable domain: DSGVTQTPKHLITATGQRVTLRCSPRSGDLSVYWYQQSLDQGLQFLIQYYNGEERAKGNILERFSAQQFPDLHSELNLSSLELGDSALYFCASSVSPGTANEKLFFGSGTQLSVL.

The chain is built from TRBV19 and TRBJ2-7; weak D call: TRBD1 (5 bases). V was clipped by 3 bases and J by 1 base, with 13 bases between them. In germline, CDR1 is LNHDA, CDR2 SQIVND (reference sequence). CDR3 size: 15 residues. CDR3 region: CASSMARAASYEQYF. The CDR3 bases are TGTGCCAGTAGTATGGCCAGGGCCGCGTCCTACGAGCAGTACTTC.

The chain joins TRBV27 to TRBJ2-6; tentative D call: TRBD1 (6 bases). The CDR3 sequence is 15 residues long. Germline CDR1 and CDR2: MNHEY and SMNVEV (reference sequence). Trimming left V 3 bases short and J 4 bases short, with 10 bases between. The CDR3 loop reads CASSLWGPGANVLTF. CDR3 bases: TGTGCCAGCAGTTTGTGGGGGCCCGGGGCCAACGTCCTGACTTTC.

The chain combines TRBV18 with TRBJ2-5; 8 bases match TRBD1. In germline, CDR1 is KGHSH, CDR2 LQKENI. Trimming cost V 3 bases and J 9 bases; bases outside gene matches: 21. The CDR3 runs 18 residues. CDR3 coding DNA: TGTGCCAGCTCACCGAACCTCCCGGGACAGGCCGTCTCCGTGGCCCAGTACTTC. As protein: CASSPNLPGQAVSVAQYF.